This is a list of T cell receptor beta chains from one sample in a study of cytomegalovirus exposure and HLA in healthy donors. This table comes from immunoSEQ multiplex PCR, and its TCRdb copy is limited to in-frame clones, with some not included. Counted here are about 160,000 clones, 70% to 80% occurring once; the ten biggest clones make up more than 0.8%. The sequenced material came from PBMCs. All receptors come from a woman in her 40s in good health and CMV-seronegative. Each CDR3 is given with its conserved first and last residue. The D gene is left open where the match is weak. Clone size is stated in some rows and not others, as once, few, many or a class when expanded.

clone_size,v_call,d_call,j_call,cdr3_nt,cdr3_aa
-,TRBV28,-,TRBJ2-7,TGTGCCAGCACTTTTAGAGGAGGGGAACCCCCCGAGCAGTACTTC,CASTFRGGEPPEQYF
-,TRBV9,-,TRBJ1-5,TGTGCCAGCAGCGTAGAAGGCGGGTCCCAGCATTTT,CASSVEGGSQHF
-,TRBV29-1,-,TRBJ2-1,TGCAGCGTTGAAGATAAGACAGGAAGGGTTGCCTACAATGAGCAGTTCTTC,CSVEDKTGRVAYNEQFF
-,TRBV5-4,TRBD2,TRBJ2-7,TGTGCCAGCAGCTCCGGGGCGGCTAGCGGCACCTACGAGCAGTACTTC,CASSSGAASGTYEQYF
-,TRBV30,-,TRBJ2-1,TGTGCCATTGGAGTGGGAGCTGAGCAGTTCTTC,CAIGVGAEQFF
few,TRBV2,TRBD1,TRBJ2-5,TGTGCCAGCAAGCAGAGTTCGACAGGGGGAGAGACCCAGTACTTC,CASKQSSTGGETQYF
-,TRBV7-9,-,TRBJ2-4,TGTGCCAGCAGCGAAGGAAGACTTAACAAAAACATTCAGTACTTC,CASSEGRLNKNIQYF
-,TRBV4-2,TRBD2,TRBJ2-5,TGTGCCAGCAGCCAAGGATGGGGGAGGGCCGTCGGAGAGACCCAGTACTTC,CASSQGWGRAVGETQYF
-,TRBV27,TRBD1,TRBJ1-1,TGTGCCAGCAGTTTAAGAGGGGACAGGGGAAACACTGAAGCTTTCTTT,CASSLRGDRGNTEAFF
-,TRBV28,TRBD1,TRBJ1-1,TGTGCCAGCAGTCCGAGACAGGGAGTTCTGAACACTGGAGCTTTCTTT,CASSPRQGVLNTGAFF
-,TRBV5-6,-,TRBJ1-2,TGTGCCAGCAGCTTACAGGGCCCTGGCTACACCTTC,CASSLQGPGYTF
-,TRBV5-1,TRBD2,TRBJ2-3,TGCGCCAGCAGCTTGGGGCCTAGCGGGAGTGGAGATACGCAGTATTTT,CASSLGPSGSGDTQYF
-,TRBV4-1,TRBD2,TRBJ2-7,TGCGCCAGCAGCCAAGACCCTAGCGGACCCCTAACATACTACGAGCAGTACTTC,CASSQDPSGPLTYYEQYF
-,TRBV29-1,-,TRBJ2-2,TGCAGCGCCGGAGAGAACACCGGGGAGCTGTTTTTT,CSAGENTGELFF
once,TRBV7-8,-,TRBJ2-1,TGTGCCAGCAGCTTAGGGGAAGGGGGAGGGGGATACAATGAGCAGTTCTTC,CASSLGEGGGGYNEQFF
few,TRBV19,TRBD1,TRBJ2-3,TGTGCCAGTAGCCAAGCAGGGGGCATAGATACGCAGTATTTT,CASSQAGGIDTQYF